Following are 30 T cell receptor beta chains from one sample sequenced in a study of T cell clonality in common variable immunodeficiency (dated by TCRdb to between 2015 and 2017). Library construction relied on the immunoSEQ multiplex PCR assay. Entries here come from immuneACCESS through TCRdb and include only in-frame sequences with V and J called. Some clones fail to appear in such tables; in the studies checked, an unresolved V gene covers under half of the shortfall, and the cause of the remainder is unknown. For this sample, over 30,000 clones appear and none is a singleton. Around 4.1% of the sample is taken by the ten largest. Sequencing was done on a sample of peripheral blood mononuclear cells. The receptors come from a person between 18 and 70 years old in good health.

The sample holds many counts of this clone. The read finishes 3 residues shy of the CDR3 end, and the germline J gene is used to complete it. The V call is TRBV29-1, the J call TRBJ1-1, with 7 bases matching TRBD1. CDR3 length: 11 amino acids. CDR1 is SQVTM, CDR2 ANQGSEA, per germline. The CDR3 bases that were read are TGCAGCGGAGGGACAGAGAATTTG. Amino acids: CSGGTENL. The entire CDR3 sequence reads CSGGTENLAFF.

At least ten counts were recorded for this clone. The read stops 3 residues short of the end of the CDR3; the missing end is completed from the germline J gene. This chain links TRBV30 with TRBJ2-3; TRBD2 matches 11 bases. Looked up from germline, CDR1 is GTSNPN and CDR2 is SVGIG (reference sequence). The CDR3 loop spans 14 amino acids. V dropped 4 bases and J dropped 7; count of bases not matched to a gene: 7. The CDR3 reads CAWTLAGGGYTQYF. The CDR3 DNA, read in part, is TGTGCCTGGACCCTAGCGGGGGGCGGGTATACG.

This clone has ten or more counts. Read sequence stops 3 residues before the CDR3 end, and the germline J gene provides the missing end. The V call is TRBV20-1, the J call TRBJ2-3, with TRBD1 matching 10 bases. The germline V gene encodes CDR1 DFQATT and CDR2 SNEGSKA (reference sequence). Trimming took 3 bases from V and 0 from J; bases not matched to a gene: 9. CDR3 length: 17 amino acids. The CDR3 bases that were read are TGCAGTGCTAGCGACAGGGGGCTAAAATCTAGCACAGATACG. It is translated as CSASDRGLKSSTDT. The CDR3 in its entirety is CSASDRGLKSSTDTQYF.

This clone was found many times. The CDR3 extends 3 residues past the end of the read, so its final part is completed from the germline J gene. V is TRBV2 and J is TRBJ1-4; perhaps TRBD1 as D (5 bases). This CDR3 is 16 amino acids long. The germline CDR1 and CDR2 sequences are SNHLY and FYNNEI. V dropped 5 bases and J dropped 0 bases, with 13 bases sitting between them. CDR3 bases read: TGTGCCAGCAGTCTGGGGGGTTACGCAACTAATGAAAAA. It specifies CASSLGGYATNEK. The CDR3 in its entirety is CASSLGGYATNEKLFF. The variable domain in full, with the rest retrieved from reference TRBV2 and TRBJ1-4, is EPEVTQTPSHQVTQMGQEVILRCVPISNHLYFYWYRQILGQKVEFLVSFYNNEISEKSEIFDDQFSVERPDGSNFTLKIRSTKLEDSAMYFCASSLGGYATNEKLFFGSGTQLSVL.

There are many counts of this clone. The CDR3 extends 3 residues past the end of the read, so its final part is completed from the germline J gene. This chain connects TRBV5-4 to TRBJ1-2, with D possibly being TRBD1 (5 bases). The CDR3 spans 14 residues. V was pared by 4 bases and J by 1 base, with 11 bases between. The germline CDR1 and CDR2 sequences are SGHNT and YYREEE (reference sequence). The CDR3 loop is CASSRMGGNYGYTF. The sequenced CDR3 bases are TGTGCCAGCAGCCGAATGGGGGGTAACTATGGC. The entire variable domain, with the rest obtained from reference TRBV5-4 and TRBJ1-2, is as follows: ETGVTQSPTHLIKTRGQQVTLRCSSQSGHNTVSWYQQALGQGPQFIFQYYREEENGRGNFPPRFSGLQFPNYSSELNVNALELDDSALYLCASSRMGGNYGYTFGSGTRLTVV.

Many counts were recorded for this clone. The CDR3 end lies 3 residues beyond the end of the read and is filled in from the germline J gene. The V gene is TRBV20-1, the J gene TRBJ1-2; 7 nucleotides match TRBD1. In germline, CDR1 is DFQATT, CDR2 SNEGSKA (reference sequence). The CDR3 has 12 amino acids. Incomplete CDR3 DNA: TGCAGTGCTAGATCAGGGGGAGAGGGC. Protein sequence: CSARSGGEG. The whole CDR3 is CSARSGGEGYTF.

This clone was seen ten or more times. Read data end 3 residues before the CDR3 end; the end is taken from the germline J gene. The chain employs TRBV5-1 and TRBJ2-3, with D unresolved. Germline-derived CDR1 and CDR2 are SGHRS and YFSETQ. The CDR3 runs to 16 residues. V was trimmed by 4 bases and J by 3 bases, leaving 18 bases between them. CDR3 bases read: TGCGCCAGCAGCCAATTTGTCGGAACCGGGACAGATACG. It encodes CASSQFVGTGTDT. The whole CDR3 is CASSQFVGTGTDTQYF.

To note about this clone: Its ends do not fully match the called genes, so a read error is possible. The read terminates 3 residues before the CDR3 end, so the remaining end is supplied by the germline J gene. This specimen includes other DNA sequences encoding the same CDR3. The genes are TRBV7-9 and TRBJ1-3, with a weak D call TRBD1 (5 bases). In germline, CDR1 is SEHNR, CDR2 FQNEAQ (reference sequence). There are 15 residues in the CDR3. This CDR3 is CASSSDREGVHTIYF. Incomplete CDR3 DNA: TGTGCCAGCAGCTCCGACAGAGAGGGTGTCCACACT.

In its sample, this clone was seen many times. The observed sequence ends 3 residues before the CDR3 terminus, with the missing tail filled in from the germline J gene. This rearrangement joins TRBV10-1 to TRBJ1-6; 9 bases are shared with TRBD1. V shed 8 bases and J 10 bases; nucleotides not matched to a gene: 9. CDR3 length: 14 residues. Germline CDR1 reads WNHNN; CDR2 reads SYGVQD (reference sequence). The CDR3 reads CASSPGTGTSPLHF. The CDR3 DNA, read in part, is TGCGCCAGCTCCCCAGGGACAGGGACCTCACCC.

This clone was seen at least ten times. The read halts 3 residues ahead of the CDR3 end, with the missing end drawn from the germline J gene. The chain carries TRBV15 and TRBJ2-5, with D possibly TRBD1 on 5 matching bases. Germline V gene sequence: CDR1 LNHNV, CDR2 YYDKDF (reference sequence). The CDR3 loop spans 15 amino acids. V was pared by 4 bases and J by 0 bases, with 12 bases between. The CDR3 spells CATSKEQGYQETQYF. CDR3 DNA, as far as it was read: TGTGCCACCAGCAAGGAGCAGGGATACCAAGAGACC.

With regard to this clone: Sequencing ends 3 residues short of the CDR3 end; the germline J gene provides the rest. The chain is built from TRBV10-2 and TRBJ2-5; 7 nucleotides line up with TRBD2. Germline loops: CDR1 WSHSY, CDR2 SAAADI. V was clipped by 4 bases and J by 1 base; unmatched bases: 6. This CDR3 comprises 15 residues. The CDR3 is CASSGLAAPQETQYF. Incomplete CDR3 DNA: TGCGCCAGCAGTGGGCTAGCGGCCCCCCAAGAGACC.

Many counts were recorded for this clone. The read ends 3 residues before the CDR3 terminus; that terminus is restored from the germline J gene. The chain links TRBV7-8 to TRBJ1-5; 7 bases are a match to TRBD1. Germline assignment: CDR1 SGHVS and CDR2 FQNEAQ. V was pared by 2 bases and J by 6 bases, with 7 bases of the junction left unmatched. The length of the CDR3 is 15 residues. CDR3 sequence reads: CASSLMGAGGQPQHF. The DNA read from the CDR3 is TGTGCCAGCAGCTTAATGGGGGCAGGGGGTCAGCCC. Complete variable domain (other parts from reference TRBV7-8 and TRBJ1-5): GAGVSQSPRYKVAKRGQDVALRCDPISGHVSLFWYQQALGQGPEFLTYFQNEAQLDKSGLPSDRFFAERPEGSVSTLKIQRTQQEDSAVYLCASSLMGAGGQPQHFGDGTRLSIL.

This clone was detected many times. The read terminates 3 residues ahead of where the CDR3 ends, so the germline J gene completes it. J is TRBJ1-2 and V is TRBV5-6; 9 bases are a match to TRBD1. This CDR3 has 14 residues. V dropped 4 bases and J dropped 2; count of bases not matched to a gene: 3. Per the germline V gene, CDR1 is SGHDT and CDR2 is YYEEEE. The CDR3 DNA, read in part, is TGTGCCAGCAGCAGAGGGACAGGGAACTATGGC. Amino acid sequence: CASSRGTGNYG. The complete CDR3 sequence is CASSRGTGNYGYTF.

This clone was found many times. CDR3: CASSLQGFPAGYTF. The sequenced CDR3 bases are TGTGCCAGCAGCTTGCAGGGGTTCCCGGCTGGC. The chain joins TRBV5-6 to TRBJ1-2; possible D gene TRBD1, 6 bases. The CDR3 end falls 3 residues outside the read, so it is completed with the germline J gene. The germline gives CDR1 SGHDT, CDR2 YYEEEE. The V end lost 1 base, the J end lost 7 bases, and 14 bases lay between the germline ends. This CDR3 is 14 amino acids long.

This clone was recorded at least ten times. The CDR3 end lies 3 residues beyond the end of the read and is filled in from the germline J gene. The V gene is TRBV5-1, the J gene TRBJ1-1; 8 bases match TRBD1. Germline CDR1 and CDR2: SGHRS and YFSETQ. The CDR3 spans 15 residues. Trimming removed 5 bases from V and 1 base from J; junction bases left unmatched: 7. CDR3 sequence: CASRYSGGWNTEAFF. The sequenced CDR3 bases are TGCGCCAGCAGATATTCAGGGGGCTGGAACACTGAA.

This clone was picked up many times. Mismatch with germline at one junction end may stem from a read error. With the read ending 3 residues before the CDR3 end, the germline J gene is used to fill in that end. The V call is TRBV4-2, the J call TRBJ2-2; D is possibly TRBD2 (6 bases). Germline V gene lookup returns CDR1 LGHNA and CDR2 YNFKEQ. CDR3 length: 14 amino acids. The DNA read from the CDR3 is TGCGCCAGCAGCCTCGGGGGATACACCGGGGAG. Translation: CASSLGGYTGE. The complete CDR3 reads CASSLGGYTGELFF.

This clone came up many times. CDR3 region: CASSLVVSGTDTQYF. The covered CDR3 bases are TGTGCCAGCAGCTTAGTCGTCAGTGGCACAGATACG. J is TRBJ2-3 and V is TRBV7-9; D remains unclear. The read stops 3 residues short of the end of the CDR3; the missing end is completed from the germline J gene. V lost 1 base and J 1 base, leaving 9 bases between the germline ends. This CDR3 is 15 amino acids long. Germline V CDR1 and CDR2: SEHNR, FQNEAQ (reference sequence).

This clone has at least ten counts. The observed sequence ends 3 residues before the CDR3 terminus, with the missing tail filled in from the germline J gene. V usage is TRBV5-1 and J usage is TRBJ1-1; no clear D. The CDR3 sequence is 13 residues long. Germline V CDR1 and CDR2: SGHRS, YFSETQ. CDR3 sequence: CASRHRTDVEAFF. Incomplete CDR3 DNA: TGCGCCAGCAGACATAGGACTGACGTGGAA.

This clone was detected many times. The DNA ends 3 residues before the CDR3 does, and the rest of the CDR3 is filled in from the germline J gene. This chain uses TRBV7-2 with TRBJ1-3; D perhaps matches TRBD1 (6 bases). Trimming cost V 3 bases and J 0 bases, with 9 bases left between them. The germline V gene encodes CDR1 SGHTA and CDR2 FQGNSA. This CDR3 region has 15 residues. CDR3 loop: CASSFSGASGNTIYF. The CDR3 DNA, read in part, is TGTGCCAGCAGCTTTTCAGGGGCCTCTGGAAACACC.

This clone was seen at least ten times. From the germline J gene comes the end of the CDR3, since the read stops 3 residues before it. The V gene is TRBV20-1, the J gene TRBJ2-7, with TRBD1 matching over 7 bases. Losses at the gene ends were 3 bases for V and 3 bases for J; bases not matched to a gene: 8. The CDR3 consists of 14 residues. Germline loops: CDR1 DFQATT, CDR2 SNEGSKA (reference sequence). CDR3 DNA, as far as it was read: TGCAGTGCTAGGACTCCGGGACAGATCTACGAG. Its translation is CSARTPGQIYE. The entire CDR3 sequence reads CSARTPGQIYEQYF.

There are many counts of this clone. From the germline J gene comes the end of the CDR3, since the read stops 3 residues before it. The V and J genes are TRBV2 and TRBJ1-6, with a possible D match to TRBD1 (6 bases). There are 13 residues in the CDR3. The germline CDR1 and CDR2 sequences are SNHLY and FYNNEI. V was clipped by 4 bases and J by 9 bases, with 10 bases between them. The CDR3 loop is CASSVQGISPLHF. Incomplete CDR3 DNA: TGTGCCAGCAGTGTTCAGGGGATTTCACCC.

This clone showed up many times. The read gets to within 3 residues of the CDR3 end, and the germline J gene fills in the rest. The chain combines TRBV20-1 with TRBJ2-7, with D possibly TRBD2 on 5 matching bases. V shed 6 bases and J shed 1 base, with 16 bases lying between them. Germline V gene sequence: CDR1 DFQATT, CDR2 SNEGSKA (reference sequence). CDR3 length: 14 amino acids. The CDR3 sequence: CSAAAGETSYEQYF. The covered CDR3 bases are TGCAGTGCCGCGGCCGGGGAAACTTCCTACGAG.

This clone was seen ten or more times. The read halts 3 residues ahead of the CDR3 end, with the missing end drawn from the germline J gene. The chain has TRBV5-1 and TRBJ2-7; possible D gene TRBD1, 7 bases. Germline V gene lookup returns CDR1 SGHRS and CDR2 YFSETQ. The V and J ends lost 1 base and 4 bases respectively, with 12 bases between them. The CDR3 contains 14 residues. CDR3 bases read: TGCGCCAGCAGCTTGAACGGGGGACAGTACGAG. This gives the protein CASSLNGGQYE. In full, the CDR3 reads CASSLNGGQYEQYF. Variable domain in full (rest from reference TRBV5-1 and TRBJ2-7): KAGVTQTPRYLIKTRGQQVTLSCSPISGHRSVSWYQQTPGQGLQFLFEYFSETQRNKGNFPGRFSGRQFSNSRSEMNVSTLELGDSALYLCASSLNGGQYEQYFGPGTRLTVT.

Many counts were recorded for this clone. The CDR3: CSARAPPPDRVYDYTF. The sequenced part of the CDR3 DNA is TGCAGTGCTAGAGCCCCCCCTCCCGACAGGGTCTACGAC. J is TRBJ1-2 and V is TRBV20-1, with 7 bases aligning to TRBD1. The read terminates 3 residues ahead of where the CDR3 ends, so the germline J gene completes it. This CDR3 comprises 16 residues. Germline loops: CDR1 DFQATT, CDR2 SNEGSKA (reference sequence).

This clone was detected many times. The CDR3 goes on 3 residues after the read ends, and that part is filled in from the germline J gene. The chain couples TRBV12-3 or TRBV12-4 to TRBJ1-2; TRBD1 might be the D (5 bases). The CDR3 runs to 14 residues. CDR3 DNA (partial): TGTGCCAGCAGTTGGGTCAGGCACGGGGGAGGC. It encodes CASSWVRHGGG. The full CDR3 sequence reads CASSWVRHGGGYTF.

In its sample, this clone was seen many times. Read data end 3 residues before the CDR3 end; the end is taken from the germline J gene. The chain links TRBV5-1 to TRBJ2-5; TRBD2 matches at 10 bases. This CDR3 is built from 14 residues. With 8 bases clipped from V and 0 bases from J, the junction kept 4 bases outside the gene matches. Germline V gene lookup returns CDR1 SGHRS and CDR2 YFSETQ. Here the CDR3 reads CASNSGGYQETQYF. The part of the CDR3 DNA that was read is TGCGCCAGTAATAGCGGGGGGTACCAAGAGACC.

For this clone: The CDR3 is cut off 3 residues early in the read; its end comes from the germline J gene. The rearrangement links TRBV30 to TRBJ1-2; D gene uncertain. From germline, CDR1 is GTSNPN and CDR2 SVGIG (reference sequence). This CDR3 contains 12 residues. CDR3 DNA (partial): TGTGCCGGAGCGGGAGGCTCTAGCATC. Protein sequence: CAGAGGSSI. The whole CDR3 region reads CAGAGGSSIYTF.

This clone was detected ten times or more. The read stops 3 residues short of the end of the CDR3; the missing end is completed from the germline J gene. The chain employs TRBV7-2 and TRBJ2-7; tentatively, D is TRBD2 (6 bases). The CDR3 is 14 residues long. Germline CDR1 reads SGHTA; CDR2 reads FQGNSA. The V end lost 1 base, the J end lost 2 bases, and 9 bases lay between the germline ends. CDR3: CASSLVAGTYEQYF. The CDR3 bases that were read are TGTGCCAGCAGCTTAGTGGCGGGAACCTACGAG.

This clone was seen ten or more times. Read coverage stops 3 residues before the CDR3 terminus; the germline J gene supplies the remainder. The chain couples TRBV2 to TRBJ1-5, with TRBD1 as a possible D gene (5 bases). This CDR3 comprises 17 residues. Germline loops: CDR1 SNHLY, CDR2 FYNNEI. V lost 5 bases to trimming and J lost 0 bases, with 17 bases between them. The CDR3 bases that were read are TGTGCCAGCAGTAGCCGACAGAATCAACTTAGCAATCAGCCC. This codes for CASSSRQNQLSNQP. The CDR3 in full is CASSSRQNQLSNQPQHF. Using reference TRBV2 and TRBJ1-5 for the parts outside the CDR3, the full variable domain is EPEVTQTPSHQVTQMGQEVILRCVPISNHLYFYWYRQILGQKVEFLVSFYNNEISEKSEIFDDQFSVERPDGSNFTLKIRSTKLEDSAMYFCASSSRQNQLSNQPQHFGDGTRLSIL.

This clone showed up many times. The sequenced fragment ends 3 residues before the CDR3 boundary, so the rest is inferred from the germline J gene. The chain employs TRBV5-4 and TRBJ2-1, with 11 bases aligning to TRBD2. This CDR3 comprises 15 residues. Germline CDR1 reads SGHNT; CDR2 reads YYREEE (reference sequence). Losses at the gene ends were 2 bases for V and 4 bases for J; bases not matched to a gene: 2. The part of the CDR3 DNA that was read is TGTGCCAGCAGCTTCGGGACTAGCGGATACAATGAG. The encoded protein is CASSFGTSGYNE. The CDR3, in full, reads CASSFGTSGYNEQFF.